This T cell receptor beta chain emerged from a study of shared clonotypes between healthy human individuals. Libraries were prepared by immunoSEQ multiplex PCR; TCRdb keeps only in-frame clonotypes and omits some of them. This table holds over a million clones, approximately 72% found once. CDR1 is MDHEN, CDR2 SYDVKM, per germline. This CDR3 contains 15 residues. The ends lost 5 bases at V and 5 bases at J; junction bases unmatched: 10. The sequencing sample was made of memory CD4+ T cells sorted from blood. Noted subset: CD45RA-negative fraction. J is TRBJ1-2 and V is TRBV28, with 8 bases that match TRBD1. The TCR was taken from a man in his late teens or twenties in good health. CDR3 protein: CASSERTGTLYGYTF. CDR3 nucleotide sequence: TGTGCCAGCAGTGAGCGGACAGGGACACTGTATGGCTACACCTTC.